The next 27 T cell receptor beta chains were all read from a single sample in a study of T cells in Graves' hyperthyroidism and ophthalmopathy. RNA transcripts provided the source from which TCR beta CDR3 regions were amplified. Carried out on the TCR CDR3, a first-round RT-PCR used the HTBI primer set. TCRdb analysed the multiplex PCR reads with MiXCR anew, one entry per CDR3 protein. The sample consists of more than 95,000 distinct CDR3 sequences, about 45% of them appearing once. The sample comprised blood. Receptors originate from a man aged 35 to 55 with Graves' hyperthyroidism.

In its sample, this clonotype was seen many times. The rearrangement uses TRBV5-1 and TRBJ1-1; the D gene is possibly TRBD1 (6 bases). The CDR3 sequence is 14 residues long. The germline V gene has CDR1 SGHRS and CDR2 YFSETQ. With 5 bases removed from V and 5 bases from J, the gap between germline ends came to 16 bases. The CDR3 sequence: CASRSTGGLTEAFF. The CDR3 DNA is TGCGCCAGCAGATCGACAGGTGGGCTAACTGAAGCTTTCTTT.

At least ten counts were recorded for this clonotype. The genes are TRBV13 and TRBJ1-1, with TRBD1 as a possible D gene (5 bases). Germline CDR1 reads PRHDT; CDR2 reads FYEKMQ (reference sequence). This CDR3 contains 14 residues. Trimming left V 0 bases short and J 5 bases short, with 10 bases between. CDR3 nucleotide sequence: TGTGCCAGCAGCTTAGGGTCAGGGTATACTGAAGCTTTCTTT. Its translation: CASSLGSGYTEAFF.

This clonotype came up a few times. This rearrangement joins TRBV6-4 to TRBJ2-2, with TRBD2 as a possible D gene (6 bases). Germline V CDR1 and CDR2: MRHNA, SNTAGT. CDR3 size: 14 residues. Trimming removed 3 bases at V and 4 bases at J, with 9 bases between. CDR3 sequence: CASSEMGGTGELFF. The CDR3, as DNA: TGTGCCAGCAGTGAGATGGGGGGCACCGGGGAGCTGTTTTTT.

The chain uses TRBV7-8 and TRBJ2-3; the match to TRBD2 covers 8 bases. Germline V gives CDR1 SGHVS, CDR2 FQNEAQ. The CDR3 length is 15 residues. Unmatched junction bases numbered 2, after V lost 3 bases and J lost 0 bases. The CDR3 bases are TGTGCCAGCAGCTTTAAGCGGGAGAGCACAGATACGCAGTATTTT. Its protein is CASSFKRESTDTQYF.

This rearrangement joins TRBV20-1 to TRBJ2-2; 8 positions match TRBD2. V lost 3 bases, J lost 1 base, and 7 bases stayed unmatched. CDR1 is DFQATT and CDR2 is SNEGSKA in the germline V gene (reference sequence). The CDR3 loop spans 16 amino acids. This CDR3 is CSARGVSGMNTGELFF. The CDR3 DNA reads TGCAGTGCTAGGGGGGTTAGCGGGATGAACACCGGGGAGCTGTTTTTT.

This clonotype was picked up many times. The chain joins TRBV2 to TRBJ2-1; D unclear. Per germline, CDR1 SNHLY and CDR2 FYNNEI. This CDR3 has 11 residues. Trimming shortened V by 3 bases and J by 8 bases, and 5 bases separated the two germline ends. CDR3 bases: TGTGCCAGCAGTGAGGCTCATGAGCAGTTCTTC. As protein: CASSEAHEQFF. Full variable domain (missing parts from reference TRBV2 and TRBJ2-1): EPEVTQTPSHQVTQMGQEVILRCVPISNHLYFYWYRQILGQKVEFLVSFYNNEISEKSEIFDDQFSVERPDGSNFTLKIRSTKLEDSAMYFCASSEAHEQFFGPGTRLTVL.

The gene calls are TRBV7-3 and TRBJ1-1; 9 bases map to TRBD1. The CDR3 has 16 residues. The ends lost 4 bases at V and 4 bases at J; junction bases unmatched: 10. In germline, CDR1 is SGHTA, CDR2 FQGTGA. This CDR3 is CASSSQPGTGSTEAFF. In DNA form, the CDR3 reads TGTGCCAGCAGCTCACAGCCCGGGACAGGGAGCACTGAAGCTTTCTTT.

The CDR3: CSVAGTNTGAFF. CDR3 in DNA: TGCAGCGTTGCAGGGACGAACACGGGAGCTTTCTTT. J is TRBJ1-1 and V is TRBV29-1, with D perhaps matching TRBD1 (5 bases). This CDR3 has 12 amino acids. Trimming shortened V by 4 bases and J by 10 bases, and 16 bases separated the two germline ends. The germline V gene encodes CDR1 SQVTM and CDR2 ANQGSEA.

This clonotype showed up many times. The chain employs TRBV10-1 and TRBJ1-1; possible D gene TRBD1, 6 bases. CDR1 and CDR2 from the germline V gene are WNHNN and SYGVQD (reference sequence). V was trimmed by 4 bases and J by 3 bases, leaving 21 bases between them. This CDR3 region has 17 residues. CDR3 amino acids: CASSGSSGAGYYTEAFF. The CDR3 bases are TGCGCCAGCAGTGGTTCCTCAGGGGCAGGGTACTACACTGAAGCTTTCTTT.

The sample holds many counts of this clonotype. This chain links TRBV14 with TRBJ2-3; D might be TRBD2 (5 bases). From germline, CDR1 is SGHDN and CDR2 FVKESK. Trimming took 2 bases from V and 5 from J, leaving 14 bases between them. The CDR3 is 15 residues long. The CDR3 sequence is CASSQIRGLIDTQYF. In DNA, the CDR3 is TGTGCCAGCAGCCAAATTCGGGGTCTAATAGATACGCAGTATTTT. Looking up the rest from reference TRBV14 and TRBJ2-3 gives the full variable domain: EAGVTQFPSHSVIEKGQTVTLRCDPISGHDNLYWYRRVMGKEIKFLLHFVKESKQDESGMPNNRFLAERTGGTYSTLKVQPAELEDSGVYFCASSQIRGLIDTQYFGPGTRLTVL.

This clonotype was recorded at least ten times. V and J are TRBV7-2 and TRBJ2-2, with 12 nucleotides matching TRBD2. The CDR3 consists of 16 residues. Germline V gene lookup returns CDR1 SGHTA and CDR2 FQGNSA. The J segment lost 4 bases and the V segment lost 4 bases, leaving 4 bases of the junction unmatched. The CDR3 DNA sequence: TGTGCCAGCAGCTCCGGACTAGCGGGACCCACCGGGGAGCTGTTTTTT. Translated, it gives CASSSGLAGPTGELFF.

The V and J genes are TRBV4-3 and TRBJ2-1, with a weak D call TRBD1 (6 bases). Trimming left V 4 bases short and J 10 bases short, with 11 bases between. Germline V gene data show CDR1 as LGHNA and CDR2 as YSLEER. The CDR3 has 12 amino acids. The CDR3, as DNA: TGCGCCAGCAGCCCGTCAAGGGGGGAGCAGTTCTTC. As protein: CASSPSRGEQFF.

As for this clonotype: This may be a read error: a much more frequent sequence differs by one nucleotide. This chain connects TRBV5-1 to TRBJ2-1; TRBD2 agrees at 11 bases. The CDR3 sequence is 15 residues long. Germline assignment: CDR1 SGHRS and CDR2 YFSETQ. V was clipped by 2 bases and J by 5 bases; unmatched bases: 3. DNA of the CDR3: TGCGCCAGCAGCTTTCTAGCGGGGGGACACAATGAGCAGTTCTTC. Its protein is CASSFLAGGHNEQFF.

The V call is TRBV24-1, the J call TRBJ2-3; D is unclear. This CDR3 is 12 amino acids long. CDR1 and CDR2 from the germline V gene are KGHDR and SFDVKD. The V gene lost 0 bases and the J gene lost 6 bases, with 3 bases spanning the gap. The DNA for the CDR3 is TGTGCCACCAGTGATTTGGCGGATACGCAGTATTTT. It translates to CATSDLADTQYF.

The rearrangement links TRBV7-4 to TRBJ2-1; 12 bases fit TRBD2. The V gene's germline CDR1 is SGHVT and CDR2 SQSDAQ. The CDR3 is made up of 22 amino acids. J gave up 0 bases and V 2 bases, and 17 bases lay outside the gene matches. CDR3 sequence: CASSLCNGLAGTGNSSYNEQFF. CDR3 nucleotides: TGTGCCAGCAGCTTATGTAATGGACTAGCGGGGACAGGGAACAGCTCCTACAATGAGCAGTTCTTC.

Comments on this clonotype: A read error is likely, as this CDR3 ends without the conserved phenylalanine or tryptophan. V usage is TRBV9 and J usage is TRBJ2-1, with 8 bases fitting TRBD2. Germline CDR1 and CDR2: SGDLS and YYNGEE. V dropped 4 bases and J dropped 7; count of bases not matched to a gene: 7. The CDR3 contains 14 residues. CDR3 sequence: CASSPGGGRNEQFL. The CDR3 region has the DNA TGTGCCAGCAGCCCCGGGGGCGGGAGGAATGAGCAGTTCCTC.

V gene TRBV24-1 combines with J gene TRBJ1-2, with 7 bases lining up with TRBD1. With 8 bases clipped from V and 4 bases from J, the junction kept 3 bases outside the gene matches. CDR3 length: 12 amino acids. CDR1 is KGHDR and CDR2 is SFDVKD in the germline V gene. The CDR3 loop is CATKTGRYGYTF. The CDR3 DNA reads TGTGCCACCAAGACAGGGCGCTATGGCTACACCTTC.

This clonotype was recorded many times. In nucleotides, the CDR3 is TGTGCCAGCAGTGAGTCTGGAAGGTTGCCCGGGGAGCTGTTTTTT. It is translated as CASSESGRLPGELFF. The rearrangement links TRBV2 to TRBJ2-2, with D hard to call. Germline CDR1 SNHLY, CDR2 FYNNEI. V gave up 3 bases and J gave up 6 bases, with 14 bases separating them. The CDR3 has 15 amino acids. The full variable domain, completed using reference TRBV2 and TRBJ2-2, is EPEVTQTPSHQVTQMGQEVILRCVPISNHLYFYWYRQILGQKVEFLVSFYNNEISEKSEIFDDQFSVERPDGSNFTLKIRSTKLEDSAMYFCASSESGRLPGELFFGEGSRLTVL.

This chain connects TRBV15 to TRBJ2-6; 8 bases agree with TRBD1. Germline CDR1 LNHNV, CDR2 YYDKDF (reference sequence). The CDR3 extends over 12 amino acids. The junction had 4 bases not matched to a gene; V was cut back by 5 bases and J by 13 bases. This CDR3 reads CATSPRDRVLTF. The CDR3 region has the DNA TGTGCCACCAGCCCCAGGGACAGGGTCCTGACTTTC.

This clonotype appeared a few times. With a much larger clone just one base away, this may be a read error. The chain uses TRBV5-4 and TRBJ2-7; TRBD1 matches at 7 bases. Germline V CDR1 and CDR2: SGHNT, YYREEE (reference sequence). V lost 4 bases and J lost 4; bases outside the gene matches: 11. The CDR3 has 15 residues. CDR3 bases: TGTGCCAGCAGCGGGGCAGGGGGACGCGCATACGAGCAGTACTTC. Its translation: CASSGAGGRAYEQYF.

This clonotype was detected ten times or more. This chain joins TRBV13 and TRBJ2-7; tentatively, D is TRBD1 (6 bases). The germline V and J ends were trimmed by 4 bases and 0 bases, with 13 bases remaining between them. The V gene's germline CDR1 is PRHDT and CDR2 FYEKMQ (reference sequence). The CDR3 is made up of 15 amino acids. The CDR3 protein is CASSSRRDTSYEQYF. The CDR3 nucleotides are TGTGCCAGCAGCTCCCGACGGGACACCTCCTACGAGCAGTACTTC. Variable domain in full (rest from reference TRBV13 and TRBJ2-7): AAGVIQSPRHLIKEKRETATLKCYPIPRHDTVYWYQQGPGQDPQFLISFYEKMQSDKGSIPDRFSAQQFSDYHSELNMSSLELGDSALYFCASSSRRDTSYEQYFGPGTRLTVT.

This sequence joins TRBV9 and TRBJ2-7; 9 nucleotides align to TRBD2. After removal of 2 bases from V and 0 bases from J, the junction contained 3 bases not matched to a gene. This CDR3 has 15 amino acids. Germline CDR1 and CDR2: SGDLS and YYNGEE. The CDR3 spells CASSVRSGSSYEQYF. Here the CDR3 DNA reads TGTGCCAGCAGCGTCCGTAGCGGGAGCTCCTACGAGCAGTACTTC. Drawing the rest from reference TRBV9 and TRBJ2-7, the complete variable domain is DSGVTQTPKHLITATGQRVTLRCSPRSGDLSVYWYQQSLDQGLQFLIQYYNGEERAKGNILERFSAQQFPDLHSELNLSSLELGDSALYFCASSVRSGSSYEQYFGPGTRLTVT.

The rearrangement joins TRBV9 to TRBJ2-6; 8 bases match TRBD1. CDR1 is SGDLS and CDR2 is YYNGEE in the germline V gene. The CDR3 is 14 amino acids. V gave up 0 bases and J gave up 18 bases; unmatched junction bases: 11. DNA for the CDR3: TGTGCCAGCAGCGTAGTTGTCAGGGGGCGAGTGGGGACTTTC. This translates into CASSVVVRGRVGTF. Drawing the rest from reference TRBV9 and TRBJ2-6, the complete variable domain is DSGVTQTPKHLITATGQRVTLRCSPRSGDLSVYWYQQSLDQGLQFLIQYYNGEERAKGNILERFSAQQFPDLHSELNLSSLELGDSALYFCASSVVVRGRVGTFGAGSRLTVL.

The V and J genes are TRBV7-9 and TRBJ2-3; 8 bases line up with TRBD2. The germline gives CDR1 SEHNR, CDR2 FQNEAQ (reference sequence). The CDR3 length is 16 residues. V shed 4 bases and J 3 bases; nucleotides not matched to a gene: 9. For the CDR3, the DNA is TGTGCCAGCAGCTCCTCGACCCGGGGGGGAACAGATACGCAGTATTTT. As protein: CASSSSTRGGTDTQYF.

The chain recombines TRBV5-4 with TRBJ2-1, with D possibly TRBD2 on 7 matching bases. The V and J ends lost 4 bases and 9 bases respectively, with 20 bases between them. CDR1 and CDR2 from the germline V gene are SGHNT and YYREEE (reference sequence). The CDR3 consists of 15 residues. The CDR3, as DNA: TGTGCCAGCAGCAGATTCGGGGGGCTTGTAAGTGAGCAGTTCTTC. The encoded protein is CASSRFGGLVSEQFF.

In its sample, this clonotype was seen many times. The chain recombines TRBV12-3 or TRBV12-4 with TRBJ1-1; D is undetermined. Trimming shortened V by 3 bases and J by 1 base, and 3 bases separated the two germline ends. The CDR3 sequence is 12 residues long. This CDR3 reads CASSFWNTEAFF. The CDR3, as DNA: TGTGCCAGCAGTTTCTGGAACACTGAAGCTTTCTTT.

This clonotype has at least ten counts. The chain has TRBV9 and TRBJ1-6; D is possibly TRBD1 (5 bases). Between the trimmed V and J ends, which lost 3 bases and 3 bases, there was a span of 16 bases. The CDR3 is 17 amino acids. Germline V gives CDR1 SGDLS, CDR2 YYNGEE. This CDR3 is CASSGERGTSYNSPLHF. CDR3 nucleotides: TGTGCCAGCAGCGGCGAGAGAGGGACCAGCTATAATTCACCCCTCCACTTT.